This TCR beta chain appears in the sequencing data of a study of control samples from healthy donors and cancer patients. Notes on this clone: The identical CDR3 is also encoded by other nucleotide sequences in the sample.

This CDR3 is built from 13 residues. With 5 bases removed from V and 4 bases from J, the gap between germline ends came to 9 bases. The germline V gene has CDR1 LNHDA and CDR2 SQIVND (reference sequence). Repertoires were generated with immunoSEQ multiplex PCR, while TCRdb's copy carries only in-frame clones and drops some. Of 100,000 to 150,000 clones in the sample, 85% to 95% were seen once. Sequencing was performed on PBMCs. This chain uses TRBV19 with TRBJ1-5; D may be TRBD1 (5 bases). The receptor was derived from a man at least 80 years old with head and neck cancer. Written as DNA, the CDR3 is TGTGCCAGTAGTGGGACCGGGAATCAGCCCCAGCATTTT. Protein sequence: CASSGTGNQPQHF.